This T cell receptor (beta chain) stems from a study of cytomegalovirus exposure and HLA in healthy donors. Overall study results and limits: The study designated roughly 150 TCR beta chains cytomegalovirus-associated. In most subjects, TCR beta sequences reportedly gave accurate predictions of HLA-A and HLA-B alleles.

Remarks on this clone: Its target is not known.

The PCR was carried out with 60 Vbeta primers and 13 Jbeta primers. Method: immunoSEQ multiplex PCR; TCRdb's copy keeps in-frame clones and lacks some. The sample carries 120,000 to 150,000 clones, about four fifths recorded once. CDR1 is SGHRS, CDR2 YFSETQ, per germline. V lost 4 bases, J lost 5 bases, and 18 bases lay in between. This CDR3 has 15 amino acids. This sequence joins TRBV5-1 and TRBJ1-2, with D maybe TRBD1 (6 bases). This sequence originates from a man aged 25 to 40 in good health and CMV-seronegative. What was sequenced was PBMCs. The CDR3 bases are TGCGCCAGCAGCCCTGGAACTTCAGGGGCTTATGGCTACACCTTC. Residues: CASSPGTSGAYGYTF.